The entry below gives a single T cell receptor beta chain sequence along with its context. Measured with immunoSEQ multiplex PCR; TCRdb has only the in-frame clones, and not every one. The repertoire holds about 97,000 clones, with about 95% as singletons. This sample was taken from a study of technical replicates of blood from several donors. The CDR3 is 12 amino acids. The germline V gene encodes CDR1 SQVTM and CDR2 ANQGSEA. J gave up 3 bases and V 6 bases, and 1 base lay outside the gene matches. The sample taken for sequencing was T cells isolated from PBMCs. This sequence joins TRBV29-1 and TRBJ1-1; 10 nucleotides align to TRBD1. The sequence came from a human donor in good health. The CDR3 protein is CSVGTGDTEAFF. Here the CDR3 DNA reads TGCAGCGTGGGGACAGGGGACACTGAAGCTTTCTTT.